The clone carrying this TCR beta chain was recorded a few times. Produced via immunoSEQ multiplex PCR; TCRdb's table is partial and in-frame only. Of roughly 64,000 clones listed, about 74% are singletons. The data were obtained in a study of memory CD4+ T cells and cytomegalovirus serostatus. This CDR3 has 15 residues. The V gene's germline CDR1 is SGHNT and CDR2 YYREEE (reference sequence). Trimming removed 7 bases from V and 0 bases from J, with 14 bases in between. Single viable CD3+CD4+CD8-CD45RO+ cells were sorted as the memory CD4+ T cells. The chain recombines TRBV5-4 with TRBJ1-3; D unclear. Source material: memory CD4+ T cells from blood. The receptor was derived from an adult in good health and CMV-seronegative. CDR3 in DNA: TGTGCCAGCTCGCGGTTCGAGGGCTCTGGAAACACCATATATTTT. Protein product: CASSRFEGSGNTIYF.